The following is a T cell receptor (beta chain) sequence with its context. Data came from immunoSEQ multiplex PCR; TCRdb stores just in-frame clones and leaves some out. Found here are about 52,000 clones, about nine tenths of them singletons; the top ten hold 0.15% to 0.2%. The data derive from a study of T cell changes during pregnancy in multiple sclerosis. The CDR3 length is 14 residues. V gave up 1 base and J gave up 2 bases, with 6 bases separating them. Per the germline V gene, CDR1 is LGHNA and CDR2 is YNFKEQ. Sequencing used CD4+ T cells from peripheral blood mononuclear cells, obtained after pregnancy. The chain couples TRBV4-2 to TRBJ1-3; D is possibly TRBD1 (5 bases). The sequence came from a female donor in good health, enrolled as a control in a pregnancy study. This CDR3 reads CASSQGGAGNTIYF. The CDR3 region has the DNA TGTGCCAGCAGCCAAGGGGGCGCTGGAAACACCATATATTTT.